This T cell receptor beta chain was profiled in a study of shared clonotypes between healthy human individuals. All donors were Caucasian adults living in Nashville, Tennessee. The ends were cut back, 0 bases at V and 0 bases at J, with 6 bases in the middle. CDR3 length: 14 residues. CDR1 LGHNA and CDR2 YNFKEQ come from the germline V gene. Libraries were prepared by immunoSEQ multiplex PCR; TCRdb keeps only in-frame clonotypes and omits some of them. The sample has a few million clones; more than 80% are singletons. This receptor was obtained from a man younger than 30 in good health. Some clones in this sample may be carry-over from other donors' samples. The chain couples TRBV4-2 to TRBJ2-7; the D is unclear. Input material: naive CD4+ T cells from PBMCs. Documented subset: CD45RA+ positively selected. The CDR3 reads CASSQDPDSYEQYF. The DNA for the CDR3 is TGTGCCAGCAGCCAAGATCCGGACTCCTACGAGCAGTACTTC.